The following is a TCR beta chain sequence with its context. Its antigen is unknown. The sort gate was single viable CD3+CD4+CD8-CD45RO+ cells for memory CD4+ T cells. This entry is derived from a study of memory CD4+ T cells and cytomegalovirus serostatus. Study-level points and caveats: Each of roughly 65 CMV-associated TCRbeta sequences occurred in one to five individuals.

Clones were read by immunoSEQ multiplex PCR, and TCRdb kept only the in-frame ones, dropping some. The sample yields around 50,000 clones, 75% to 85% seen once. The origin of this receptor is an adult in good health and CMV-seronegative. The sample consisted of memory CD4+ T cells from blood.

The CDR3 loop reads CASSLDRVLGTEAFF. The CDR3 nucleotides are TGTGCCAGCAGCTTAGATCGGGTTCTGGGCACTGAAGCTTTCTTT. This chain uses TRBV7-9 with TRBJ1-1; D is undetermined. The germline V gene has CDR1 SEHNR and CDR2 FQNEAQ (reference sequence). This CDR3 has 15 residues. V shed 1 base and J shed 4 bases, with 13 bases lying between them.